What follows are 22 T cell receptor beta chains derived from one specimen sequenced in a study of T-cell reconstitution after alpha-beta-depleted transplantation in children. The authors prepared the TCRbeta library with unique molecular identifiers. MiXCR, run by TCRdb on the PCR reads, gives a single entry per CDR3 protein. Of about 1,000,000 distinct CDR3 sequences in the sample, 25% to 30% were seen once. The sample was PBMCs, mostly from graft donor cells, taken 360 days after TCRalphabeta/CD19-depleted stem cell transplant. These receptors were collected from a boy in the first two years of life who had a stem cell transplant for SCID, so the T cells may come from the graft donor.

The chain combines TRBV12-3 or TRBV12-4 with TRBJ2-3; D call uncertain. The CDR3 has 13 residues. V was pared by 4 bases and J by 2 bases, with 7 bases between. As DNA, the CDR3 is TGTGCCAGCAGTTCGCTCCACACAGATACGCAGTATTTT. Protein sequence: CASSSLHTDTQYF.

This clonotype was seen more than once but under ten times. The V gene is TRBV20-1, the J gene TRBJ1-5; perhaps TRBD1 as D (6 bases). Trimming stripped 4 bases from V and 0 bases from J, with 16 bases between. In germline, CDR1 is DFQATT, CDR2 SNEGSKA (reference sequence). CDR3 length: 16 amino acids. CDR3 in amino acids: CSATGAGFYSNQPQHF. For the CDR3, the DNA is TGCAGTGCTACAGGGGCGGGGTTTTATAGCAATCAGCCCCAGCATTTT.

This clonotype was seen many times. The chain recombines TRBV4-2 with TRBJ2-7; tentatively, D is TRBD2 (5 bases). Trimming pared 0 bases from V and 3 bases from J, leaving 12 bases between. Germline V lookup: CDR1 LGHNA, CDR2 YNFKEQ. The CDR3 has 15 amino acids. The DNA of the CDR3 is TGTGCCAGCAGCCAAGAGGGAGAGGCGTTCTACGAGCAGTACTTC. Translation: CASSQEGEAFYEQYF.

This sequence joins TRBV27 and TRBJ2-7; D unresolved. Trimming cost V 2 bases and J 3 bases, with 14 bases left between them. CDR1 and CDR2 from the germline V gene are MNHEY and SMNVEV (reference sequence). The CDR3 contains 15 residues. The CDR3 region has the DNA TGTGCCAGCAGTTTAAATGACCATCCCCTCTACGAGCAGTACTTC. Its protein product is CASSLNDHPLYEQYF.

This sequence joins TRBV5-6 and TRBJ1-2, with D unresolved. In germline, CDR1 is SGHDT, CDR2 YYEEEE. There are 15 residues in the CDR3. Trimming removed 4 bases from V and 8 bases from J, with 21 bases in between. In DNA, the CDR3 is TGTGCCAGCAGCCTGGCAGGAGGCTCGCTATTGGGCTACACCTTC. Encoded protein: CASSLAGGSLLGYTF.

The DNA for the CDR3 is TGTGCCAGCAGCACCGGGACTCATACGCAGTATTTT. Translating it yields CASSTGTHTQYF. This chain joins TRBV6-5 and TRBJ2-3, with D tentatively TRBD2 (6 bases). The CDR3 spans 12 residues. Trimming cost V 6 bases and J 7 bases, with 11 bases left between them. Germline lookup yields CDR1 MNHEY and CDR2 SVGAGI.

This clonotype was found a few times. CDR3 amino acids: CASSLASWTSVDVDTQYF. For the CDR3, the DNA is TGCGCCAGCAGCTTGGCGTCGTGGACTAGCGTTGATGTAGATACGCAGTATTTT. The rearrangement uses TRBV5-1 and TRBJ2-3; TRBD2 aligns across 9 bases. With 0 bases clipped from V and 5 bases from J, the junction kept 13 bases outside the gene matches. The CDR3 loop spans 18 amino acids. The germline CDR1 and CDR2 sequences are SGHRS and YFSETQ.

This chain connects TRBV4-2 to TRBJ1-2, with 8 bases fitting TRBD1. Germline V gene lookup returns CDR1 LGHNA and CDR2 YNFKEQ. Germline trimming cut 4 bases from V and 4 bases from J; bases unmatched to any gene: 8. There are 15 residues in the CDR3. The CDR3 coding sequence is TGTGCCAGCAGCCCGGTCATGGACAGGGTCTATGGCTACACCTTC. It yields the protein CASSPVMDRVYGYTF.

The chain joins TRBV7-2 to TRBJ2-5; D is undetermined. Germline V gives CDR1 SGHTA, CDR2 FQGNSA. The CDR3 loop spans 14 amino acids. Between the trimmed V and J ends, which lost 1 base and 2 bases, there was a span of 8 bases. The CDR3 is CASSLVADQETQYF. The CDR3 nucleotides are TGTGCCAGCAGCTTAGTAGCAGATCAAGAGACCCAGTACTTC.

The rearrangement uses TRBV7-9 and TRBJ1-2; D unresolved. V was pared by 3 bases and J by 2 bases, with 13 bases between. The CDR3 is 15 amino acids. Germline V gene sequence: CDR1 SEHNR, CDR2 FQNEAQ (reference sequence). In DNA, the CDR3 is TGTGCCAGCAGCTTTGAGTTCGGTCAGAACTATGGCTACACCTTC. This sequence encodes CASSFEFGQNYGYTF.

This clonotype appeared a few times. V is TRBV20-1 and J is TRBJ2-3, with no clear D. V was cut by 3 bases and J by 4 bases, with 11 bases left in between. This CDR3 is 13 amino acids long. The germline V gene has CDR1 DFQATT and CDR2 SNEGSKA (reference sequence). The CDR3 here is CSARAPLADTQYF. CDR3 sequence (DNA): TGCAGTGCTAGGGCTCCTCTGGCAGATACGCAGTATTTT.

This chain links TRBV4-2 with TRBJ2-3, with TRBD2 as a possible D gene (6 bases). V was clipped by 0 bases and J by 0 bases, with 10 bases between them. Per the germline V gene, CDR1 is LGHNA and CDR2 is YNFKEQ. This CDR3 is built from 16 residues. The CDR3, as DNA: TGTGCCAGCAGCCAAGATGTGGCGGGGAGCACAGATACGCAGTATTTT. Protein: CASSQDVAGSTDTQYF.

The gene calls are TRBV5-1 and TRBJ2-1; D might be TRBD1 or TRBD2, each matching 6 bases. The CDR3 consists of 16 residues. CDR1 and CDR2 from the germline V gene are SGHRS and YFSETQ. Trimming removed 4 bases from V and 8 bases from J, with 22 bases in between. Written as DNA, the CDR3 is TGCGCCAGCAGCCCTAGCTTCGGGGGCCCCGCACATGAGCAGTTCTTC. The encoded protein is CASSPSFGGPAHEQFF.

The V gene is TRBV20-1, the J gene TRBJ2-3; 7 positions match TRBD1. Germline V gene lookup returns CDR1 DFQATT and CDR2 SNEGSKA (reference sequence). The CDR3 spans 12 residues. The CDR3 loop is CSYTGATDTQYF. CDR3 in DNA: TGCAGCTATACAGGGGCCACAGATACGCAGTATTTT.

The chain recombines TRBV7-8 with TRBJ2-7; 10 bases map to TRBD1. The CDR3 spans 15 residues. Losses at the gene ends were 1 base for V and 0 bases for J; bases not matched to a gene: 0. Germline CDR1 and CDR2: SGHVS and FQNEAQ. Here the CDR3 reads CASSLGDRGSYEQYF. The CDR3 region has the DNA TGTGCCAGCAGCTTAGGGGACAGGGGCTCCTACGAGCAGTACTTC.

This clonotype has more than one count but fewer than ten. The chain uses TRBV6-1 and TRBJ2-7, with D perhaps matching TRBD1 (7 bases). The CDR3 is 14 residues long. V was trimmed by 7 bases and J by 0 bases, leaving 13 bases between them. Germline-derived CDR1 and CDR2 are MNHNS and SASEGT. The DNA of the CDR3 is TGTGCCAGCACCAGGGGGGAGAGCTCCTACGAGCAGTACTTC. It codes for CASTRGESSYEQYF.

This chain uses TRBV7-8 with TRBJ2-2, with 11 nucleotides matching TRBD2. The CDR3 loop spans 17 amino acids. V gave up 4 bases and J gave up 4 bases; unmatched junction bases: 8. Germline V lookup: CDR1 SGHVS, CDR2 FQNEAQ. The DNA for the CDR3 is TGTGCCAGCAGCTACATAGCGGGGGGGCCTCGCACCGGGGAGCTGTTTTTT. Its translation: CASSYIAGGPRTGELFF. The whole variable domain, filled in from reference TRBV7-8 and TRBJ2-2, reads GAGVSQSPRYKVAKRGQDVALRCDPISGHVSLFWYQQALGQGPEFLTYFQNEAQLDKSGLPSDRFFAERPEGSVSTLKIQRTQQEDSAVYLCASSYIAGGPRTGELFFGEGSRLTVL.

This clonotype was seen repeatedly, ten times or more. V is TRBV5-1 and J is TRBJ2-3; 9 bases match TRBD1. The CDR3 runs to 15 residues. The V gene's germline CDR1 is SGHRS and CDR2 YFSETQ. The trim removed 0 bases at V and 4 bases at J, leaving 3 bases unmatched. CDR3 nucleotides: TGCGCCAGCAGCTTGGCGGGACAGGGTGCAGATACGCAGTATTTT. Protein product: CASSLAGQGADTQYF.

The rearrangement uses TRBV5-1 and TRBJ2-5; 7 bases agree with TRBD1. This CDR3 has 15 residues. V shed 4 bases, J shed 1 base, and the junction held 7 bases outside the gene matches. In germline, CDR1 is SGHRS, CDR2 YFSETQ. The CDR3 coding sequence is TGCGCCAGCAGCCCCCAGCGGACAGGCCAAGAGACCCAGTACTTC. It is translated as CASSPQRTGQETQYF.

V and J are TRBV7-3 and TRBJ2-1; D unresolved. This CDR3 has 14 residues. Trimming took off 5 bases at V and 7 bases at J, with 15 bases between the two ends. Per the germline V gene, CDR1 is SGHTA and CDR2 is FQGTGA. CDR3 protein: CASSPQSNRNEQFF. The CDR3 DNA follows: TGTGCCAGCAGCCCCCAAAGTAATAGGAATGAGCAGTTCTTC.

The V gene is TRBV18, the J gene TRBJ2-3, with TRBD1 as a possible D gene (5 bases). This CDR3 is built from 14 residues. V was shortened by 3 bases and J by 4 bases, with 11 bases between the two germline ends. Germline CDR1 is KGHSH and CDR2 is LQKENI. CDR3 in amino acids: CASSPAGRADTQYF. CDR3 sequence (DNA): TGTGCCAGCTCACCGGCAGGCAGGGCAGATACGCAGTATTTT.

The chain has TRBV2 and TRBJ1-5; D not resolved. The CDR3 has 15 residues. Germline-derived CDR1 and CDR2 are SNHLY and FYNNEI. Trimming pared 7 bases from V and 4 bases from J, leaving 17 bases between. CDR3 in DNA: TGTGCCAGCAACGATGGGCAGATTAGTAATCAGCCCCAGCATTTT. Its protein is CASNDGQISNQPQHF. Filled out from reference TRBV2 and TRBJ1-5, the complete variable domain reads EPEVTQTPSHQVTQMGQEVILRCVPISNHLYFYWYRQILGQKVEFLVSFYNNEISEKSEIFDDQFSVERPDGSNFTLKIRSTKLEDSAMYFCASNDGQISNQPQHFGDGTRLSIL.